The 21 T cell receptor beta chains given below trace back to one sample, sequenced in a study of cytomegalovirus exposure and HLA in healthy donors. The PCR ran on 60 Vbeta and 13 Jbeta primers. Profiling relied on immunoSEQ multiplex PCR, and the TCRdb table lists in-frame clones only, not all of them. This table holds tens of thousands of clones, around 80% found once. Sample: PBMCs. Source of these receptors: a male donor in good health and CMV-seropositive.

CDR3 nucleotide sequence: TGTGCCAGCAGCCGGAGTACCTACAATGAGCAGTTCTTC. Protein sequence: CASSRSTYNEQFF. The chain carries TRBV4-2 and TRBJ2-1, with D hard to call. Deletions cut 4 bases from V and 2 bases from J, with 6 bases between. The germline V gene encodes CDR1 LGHNA and CDR2 YNFKEQ. CDR3 length: 13 residues.

The J gene is TRBJ2-1, the V gene TRBV28; a weak D match, TRBD1 (7 bases). This CDR3 spans 15 amino acids. In germline, CDR1 is MDHEN, CDR2 SYDVKM. Between the trimmed V and J ends, which lost 6 bases and 0 bases, there was a span of 12 bases. CDR3 sequence (DNA): TGTGCCAGCAGGGGGGGACAGAGCTCCTACAATGAGCAGTTCTTC. This encodes CASRGGQSSYNEQFF.

The chain is built from TRBV27 and TRBJ2-7; 7 bases fit TRBD2. CDR1 and CDR2 (germline): MNHEY, SMNVEV (reference sequence). V shed 6 bases and J 3 bases; nucleotides not matched to a gene: 8. The CDR3 contains 14 residues. Here the CDR3 reads CASRNGGNGYEQYF. In DNA form, the CDR3 reads TGTGCCAGCAGAAACGGGGGGAATGGCTACGAGCAGTACTTC.

This chain links TRBV7-9 with TRBJ1-2; maybe TRBD1 (6 bases). The CDR3 spans 14 residues. Germline V gene lookup returns CDR1 SEHNR and CDR2 FQNEAQ (reference sequence). V shed 4 bases and J shed 8 bases, with 17 bases lying between them. CDR3 in DNA: TGTGCCAGCAGCTCGGCCGGGGGGGCGGGCGGCTACACCTTC. It codes for CASSSAGGAGGYTF.

V usage is TRBV5-1 and J usage is TRBJ1-4; D is perhaps TRBD1 (6 bases). CDR3 length: 15 residues. Trimming shortened V by 7 bases and J by 5 bases, and 18 bases separated the two germline ends. The germline CDR1 and CDR2 sequences are SGHRS and YFSETQ. For the CDR3, the DNA is TGCGCCAGCGGACAAGTACAGGGTCAGAATGAAAAACTGTTTTTT. Protein: CASGQVQGQNEKLFF.

This chain joins TRBV27 and TRBJ2-1, with TRBD2 as a possible D gene (5 bases). Germline V gives CDR1 MNHEY, CDR2 SMNVEV (reference sequence). CDR3 length: 13 amino acids. Trimming took 7 bases from V and 12 from J, leaving 19 bases between them. The CDR3 sequence: CASTTTRGLGQFF. The CDR3 DNA follows: TGTGCCAGCACAACAACCCGCGGGTTGGGGCAGTTCTTC.

This sequence joins TRBV7-9 and TRBJ1-2; 8 bases fit TRBD1. V shed 3 bases, J shed 4 bases, and the junction held 7 bases outside the gene matches. The CDR3 sequence is 15 residues long. Germline lookup yields CDR1 SEHNR and CDR2 FQNEAQ (reference sequence). CDR3 amino acids: CASSFDSGGSYGYTF. The CDR3 DNA follows: TGTGCCAGCAGCTTCGATTCAGGGGGCTCCTATGGCTACACCTTC.

This clone has only one observation. The chain couples TRBV15 to TRBJ2-3, with D possibly being TRBD1 (5 bases). Germline lookup yields CDR1 LNHNV and CDR2 YYDKDF (reference sequence). The CDR3 extends over 13 amino acids. The V end lost 5 bases, the J end lost 0 bases, and 6 bases lay between the germline ends. In DNA, the CDR3 is TGTGCCACCAGCCACAGGAGCACAGATACGCAGTATTTT. Amino acid sequence: CATSHRSTDTQYF.

This clone turned up a few times. The chain employs TRBV18 and TRBJ2-7, with 9 bases aligning to TRBD1. Germline V gene sequence: CDR1 KGHSH, CDR2 LQKENI. The CDR3 runs 13 residues. Germline trimming cut 6 bases from V and 6 bases from J; bases unmatched to any gene: 6. As DNA, the CDR3 is TGTGCCAGCTCTACGGACAGGGGCGGCGAGCAGTACTTC. It translates to CASSTDRGGEQYF.

This clone was recorded once. The chain joins TRBV29-1 to TRBJ1-2, with D perhaps matching TRBD1 (5 bases). Per germline, CDR1 SQVTM and CDR2 ANQGSEA. The CDR3 runs 12 residues. The V end was cut by 8 bases, the J end by 0 bases, with 10 bases between. This CDR3 reads CSTRGSNYGYTF. The CDR3 bases are TGCAGCACGCGGGGCTCTAACTATGGCTACACCTTC.

The gene calls are TRBV29-1 and TRBJ2-2, with unresolved D. Trimming removed 6 bases from V and 1 base from J, with 6 bases in between. From germline, CDR1 is SQVTM and CDR2 ANQGSEA. The CDR3 contains 12 residues. CDR3 nucleotide sequence: TGCAGCGTCCGGGTGAACACCGGGGAGCTGTTTTTT. Amino acid sequence: CSVRVNTGELFF.

The genes are TRBV5-1 and TRBJ2-5; D is unclear. The assigned J gene may be wrong: the sequence end matches TRBJ2-7 better. CDR3 length: 11 residues. Germline CDR1 reads SGHRS; CDR2 reads YFSETQ. The CDR3 spells CASSASYEQYF. CDR3 coding DNA: TGCGCCAGCAGCGCGTCCTACGAGCAGTACTTC.

V gene TRBV7-6 combines with J gene TRBJ2-5; 7 nucleotides agree with TRBD2. Germline loops: CDR1 SGHVS, CDR2 FNYEAQ. The J segment lost 4 bases and the V segment lost 8 bases, leaving 7 bases of the junction unmatched. CDR3 size: 13 residues. CDR3 in amino acids: CASRGREAETQYF. The DNA for the CDR3 is TGTGCCAGCCGGGGGAGGGAGGCAGAGACCCAGTACTTC. Full variable domain (outside the CDR3, taken from reference TRBV7-6 and TRBJ2-5): GAGVSQSPRYKVTKRGQDVALRCDPISGHVSLYWYRQALGQGPEFLTYFNYEAQQDKSGLPNDRFSAERPEGSISTLTIQRTEQRDSAMYRCASRGREAETQYFGPGTRLLVL.

This chain links TRBV2 with TRBJ1-6; weak D call: TRBD1 (5 bases). The germline V and J ends were trimmed by 1 base and 7 bases, with 5 bases remaining between them. Germline loops: CDR1 SNHLY, CDR2 FYNNEI. The length of the CDR3 is 13 residues. As DNA, the CDR3 is TGTGCCAGCAGTGAAGAGGGGAATTCACCCCTCCACTTT. Its translation: CASSEEGNSPLHF.

This chain joins TRBV14 and TRBJ1-3, with a weak D call TRBD1 (5 bases). CDR3 length: 18 amino acids. Germline-derived CDR1 and CDR2 are SGHDN and FVKESK. The V end was cut by 9 bases, the J end by 4 bases, with 28 bases between. CDR3 amino acids: CARATAGTPVGYGNTIYF. Written as DNA, the CDR3 is TGTGCCAGAGCTACGGCCGGGACTCCAGTGGGGTACGGAAACACCATATATTTT.

The chain joins TRBV29-1 to TRBJ2-5; 7 bases agree with TRBD1. The DNA end is more similar to TRBJ2-7, so the J call may be wrong. The V gene's germline CDR1 is SQVTM and CDR2 ANQGSEA. CDR3 size: 13 residues. For the CDR3, the DNA is TGCAGCGCCACGGACAGGAACCCTTACGAGCAGTACTTC. Translating it yields CSATDRNPYEQYF.

V and J are TRBV27 and TRBJ2-1; a possible D gene is TRBD2 (6 bases). Trimming took 6 bases from V and 3 from J, leaving 30 bases between them. The CDR3 covers 20 residues. Germline assignment: CDR1 MNHEY and CDR2 SMNVEV (reference sequence). The CDR3 DNA reads as TGTGCCAGCAGCCGGGGACTCGACAGAAACCGGGACTTGAACTACAATGAGCAGTTCTTC. This encodes CASSRGLDRNRDLNYNEQFF.

This chain uses TRBV14 with TRBJ1-1, with TRBD1 as a possible D gene (5 bases). This CDR3 is 15 amino acids long. V was cut by 0 bases and J by 6 bases, with 14 bases left in between. Germline values: CDR1 SGHDN, CDR2 FVKESK. Here the CDR3 reads CASSQDPGGKAEAFF. DNA of the CDR3: TGTGCCAGCAGCCAAGACCCCGGGGGGAAGGCTGAAGCTTTCTTT.

J is TRBJ2-1 and V is TRBV7-9; D possibly corresponds to TRBD2 (7 bases). The germline CDR1 and CDR2 sequences are SEHNR and FQNEAQ (reference sequence). V was shortened by 5 bases and J by 8 bases, with 19 bases between the two germline ends. The CDR3 covers 15 residues. The DNA of the CDR3 is TGTGCCAGCAGCCCCCTCAGTGGGGGGGCCGATGAGCAGTTCTTC. Amino acid sequence: CASSPLSGGADEQFF.

The V and J genes are TRBV27 and TRBJ1-1; 7 nucleotides match TRBD1. With 6 bases clipped from V and 0 bases from J, the junction kept 4 bases outside the gene matches. The CDR3 is made up of 14 amino acids. Germline CDR1 MNHEY, CDR2 SMNVEV (reference sequence). CDR3 loop: CASSVGQLNTEAFF. The CDR3 coding sequence is TGTGCCAGCAGCGTGGGACAGTTGAACACTGAAGCTTTCTTT.

The chain joins TRBV9 to TRBJ2-2; 8 bases align to TRBD1. This CDR3 has 17 residues. The V and J ends lost 4 bases and 4 bases, in that order; junction bases with no gene match: 12. Germline V gene sequence: CDR1 SGDLS, CDR2 YYNGEE. CDR3 coding DNA: TGTGCCAGCAGCCTTCGAAAGACCGGGACAGGCACCGGGGAGCTGTTTTTT. Encoded protein: CASSLRKTGTGTGELFF.